Following are 7 T cell receptor beta chains from one sample sequenced in a study of blood T cells in healthy people across ages. Together with a sample-barcoded 5' primer, a J-beta primer mix was included in a second PCR lasting about 7 to 12 cycles. TCRdb analysed the 5' RACE reads with MiXCR anew, one entry per CDR3 protein. Of about 1.4 million distinct CDR3 sequences in the sample, 59% are singletons; the top ten hold 6.5% to 8.5%. Source material: blood. The receptor set was obtained from a man aged 18 to 30 in good health.

The chain joins TRBV4-3 to TRBJ1-1; TRBD1 is a possible D gene (6 bases). Trimming shortened V by 4 bases and J by 0 bases, and 12 bases separated the two germline ends. Germline V CDR1 and CDR2: LGHNA, YSLEER. There are 15 residues in the CDR3. DNA of the CDR3: TGCGCCAGCAGCCCCCAGGGGCTCATGAACACTGAAGCTTTCTTT. Protein: CASSPQGLMNTEAFF.

Comments on this clonotype: A junction end diverges from the germline sequence, so it may reflect a read error. The rearrangement links TRBV7-2 to TRBJ2-5; perhaps TRBD2 as D (5 bases). The CDR3 runs 15 residues. The germline V gene encodes CDR1 SGHTA and CDR2 FQGNSA. CDR3 nucleotides: TGTGCCAACAGCTTAGTCACGGGGTCCCAAGAGACCCAGTACTTC. Translated, it gives CANSLVTGSQETQYF.

This chain links TRBV6-2 or TRBV6-3 with TRBJ1-5; the D is unclear. V lost 2 bases to trimming and J lost 3 bases, with 11 bases between them. CDR1 and CDR2 (germline): MNHEY, SVGEGT. The length of the CDR3 is 15 residues. The CDR3 here is CASSYQSSYNQPQHF. CDR3 bases: TGTGCCAGCAGTTACCAATCCAGTTACAATCAGCCCCAGCATTTT.

The V gene is TRBV29-1, the J gene TRBJ1-2; the D gene is possibly TRBD1 (5 bases). Trimming shortened V by 4 bases and J by 0 bases, and 9 bases separated the two germline ends. The CDR3 is 13 residues long. CDR1 and CDR2 (germline): SQVTM, ANQGSEA. This chain's CDR3 is CSVVGRPNYGYTF. In DNA form, the CDR3 reads TGCAGCGTTGTGGGACGGCCTAACTATGGCTACACCTTC.

A note on this clonotype: Compared with germline, one end of the junction differs, possibly owing to a read error. The chain is built from TRBV4-2 and TRBJ1-5; no reliable D call. The CDR3 length is 15 residues. Germline lookup yields CDR1 LGHNA and CDR2 YNFKEQ. The CDR3 DNA reads as TGTGCCGGCAGCCAAGATCTGGGCAGCAATCAGCCCCAGCATTTT. This codes for CAGSQDLGSNQPQHF.

V is TRBV11-3 and J is TRBJ2-2, with 12 bases lining up with TRBD2. The V and J ends lost 5 bases and 5 bases, in that order; junction bases with no gene match: 12. This CDR3 has 18 amino acids. Germline-derived CDR1 and CDR2 are SGHNT and YENEEA. In nucleotides, the CDR3 is TGTGCCAGCAGCGGTCGGACTAGCGGGGATGCTAATACCGGGGAGCTGTTTTTT. Translated, it gives CASSGRTSGDANTGELFF.

The chain has TRBV5-1 and TRBJ2-5, with 10 bases matching TRBD1. Germline V gene data show CDR1 as SGHRS and CDR2 as YFSETQ. This CDR3 is 16 amino acids long. V dropped 4 bases and J dropped 4; count of bases not matched to a gene: 10. CDR3 in amino acids: CASSGRDRGNGETQYF. The CDR3 nucleotides are TGCGCCAGCAGCGGCCGGGACAGGGGAAACGGAGAGACCCAGTACTTC.